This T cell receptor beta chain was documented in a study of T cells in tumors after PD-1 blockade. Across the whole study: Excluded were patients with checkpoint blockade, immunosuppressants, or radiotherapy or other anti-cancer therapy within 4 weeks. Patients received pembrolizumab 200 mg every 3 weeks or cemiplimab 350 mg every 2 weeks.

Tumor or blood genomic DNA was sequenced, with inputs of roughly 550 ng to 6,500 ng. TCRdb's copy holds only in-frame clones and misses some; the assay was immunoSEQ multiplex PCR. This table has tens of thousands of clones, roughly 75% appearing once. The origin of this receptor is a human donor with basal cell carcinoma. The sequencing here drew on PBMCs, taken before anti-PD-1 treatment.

The CDR3 protein is CASSSWRVETQYF. The CDR3 DNA sequence: TGTGCCAGCAGCTCGTGGAGAGTAGAGACCCAGTACTTC. The V and J genes are TRBV7-3 and TRBJ2-5; unclear D gene. The CDR3 spans 13 residues. The germline CDR1 and CDR2 sequences are SGHTA and FQGTGA. With 4 bases removed from V and 4 bases from J, the gap between germline ends came to 10 bases.